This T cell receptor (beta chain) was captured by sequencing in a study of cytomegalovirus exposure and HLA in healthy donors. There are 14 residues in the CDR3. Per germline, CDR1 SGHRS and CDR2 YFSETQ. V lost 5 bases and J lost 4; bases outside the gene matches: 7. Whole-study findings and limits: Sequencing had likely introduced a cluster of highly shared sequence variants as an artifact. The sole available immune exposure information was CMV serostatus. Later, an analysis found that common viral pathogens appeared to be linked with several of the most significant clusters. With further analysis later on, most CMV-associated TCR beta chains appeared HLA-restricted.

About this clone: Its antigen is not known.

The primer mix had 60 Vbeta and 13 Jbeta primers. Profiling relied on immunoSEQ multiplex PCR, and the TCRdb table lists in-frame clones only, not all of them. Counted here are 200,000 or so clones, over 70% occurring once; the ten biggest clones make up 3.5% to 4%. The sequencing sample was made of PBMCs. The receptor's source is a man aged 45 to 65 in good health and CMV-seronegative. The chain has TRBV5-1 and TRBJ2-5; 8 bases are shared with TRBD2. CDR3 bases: TGCGCCAGCAGGTCGGGGGGGTCTCGAGAGACCCAGTACTTC. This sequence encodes CASRSGGSRETQYF.